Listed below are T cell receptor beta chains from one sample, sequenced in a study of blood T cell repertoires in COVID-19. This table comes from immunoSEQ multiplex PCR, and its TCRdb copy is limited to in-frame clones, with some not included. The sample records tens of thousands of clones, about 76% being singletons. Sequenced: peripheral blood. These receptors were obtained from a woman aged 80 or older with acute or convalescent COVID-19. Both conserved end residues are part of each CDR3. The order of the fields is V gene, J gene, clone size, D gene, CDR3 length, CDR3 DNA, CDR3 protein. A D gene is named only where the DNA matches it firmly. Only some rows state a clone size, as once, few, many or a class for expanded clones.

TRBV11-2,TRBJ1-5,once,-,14,TGTGCCAGCAGCCCACAGGGAGAAAATCAGCCCCAGCATTTT,CASSPQGENQPQHF
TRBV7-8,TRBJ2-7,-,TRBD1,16,TGTGCCAGCAGCTTAAGACAGGGGTTATTAAGCGGCGAGCAGTACTTC,CASSLRQGLLSGEQYF
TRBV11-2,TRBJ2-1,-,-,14,TGTGCCAGCGGCCTCGTTCGGGGGAGGAATGAGCAGTTCTTC,CASGLVRGRNEQFF
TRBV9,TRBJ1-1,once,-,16,TGTGCCAGCAGCTCCGTTGGAGTTCTCAGGAACACTGAAGCTTTCTTT,CASSSVGVLRNTEAFF
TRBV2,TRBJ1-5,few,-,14,TGTGCCAGCAGTGATGGGCAAAAAGTCCAGCCCCAGCATTTT,CASSDGQKVQPQHF
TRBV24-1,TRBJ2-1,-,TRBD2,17,TGTGCCACCAGTGATTCTAGCGGTGTCAGCTCCTACAATGAGCAGTTCTTC,CATSDSSGVSSYNEQFF
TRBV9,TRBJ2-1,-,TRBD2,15,TGTGCCAGCAGCCCCGGACTAGCGGGAGTGAGTGAGCAGTTCTTC,CASSPGLAGVSEQFF
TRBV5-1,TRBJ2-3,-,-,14,TGCGCCAGCAGCTTGGGCGGTCGGGCAGATACGCAGTATTTT,CASSLGGRADTQYF
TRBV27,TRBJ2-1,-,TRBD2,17,TGTGCCAGCAGTTTACTCGCGGGAGGGCTGTTTTACAATGAGCAGTTCTTC,CASSLLAGGLFYNEQFF
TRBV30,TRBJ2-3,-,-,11,TGTGCCTGGAGTCACATCAATACGCAGTATTTT,CAWSHINTQYF
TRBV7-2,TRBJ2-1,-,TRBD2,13,TGTGCCAGCAGTTATATCGGCTCGGGAGGCCCCTTCTTC,CASSYIGSGGPFF
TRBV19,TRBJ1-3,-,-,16,TGTGCCAGTAGCCTGAGCTCCGGGACACTTGGAAACACCATATATTTT,CASSLSSGTLGNTIYF
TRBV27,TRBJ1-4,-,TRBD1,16,TGTGCCAGCAGTCCCGACAGGGGCTTTAGTGTGGAAAAACTGTTTTTT,CASSPDRGFSVEKLFF
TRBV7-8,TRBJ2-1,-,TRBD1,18,TGTGCCAGCAGCTCCCGGGACAGGGGAAAAAGCTCCTACAATGAGCAGTTCTTC,CASSSRDRGKSSYNEQFF
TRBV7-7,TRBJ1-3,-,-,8,TGTGCTAGCCCCGCCATATATTTT,CASPAIYF
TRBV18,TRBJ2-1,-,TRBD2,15,TGTGCCAGCTCGACGTCTAGCGGGAGAATAAATGAGCAGTTCTTC,CASSTSSGRINEQFF
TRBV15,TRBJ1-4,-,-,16,TGTGCCACCAGCAGAGATCGTCAAGGGGCTAATGAAAAACTGTTTTTT,CATSRDRQGANEKLFF
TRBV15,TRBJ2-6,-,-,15,TGTGCCACCAGCAGAACGGCAGGGGGGGCCAACGTCCTGACTTTC,CATSRTAGGANVLTF
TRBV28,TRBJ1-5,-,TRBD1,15,TGTGCCAGCAGTACCTTCAACAGGGGGCTCCAGCCCCAGCATTTT,CASSTFNRGLQPQHF
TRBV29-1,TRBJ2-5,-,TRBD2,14,TGCAGCGTTGAGGTAGCGGGACCACGCACGGCCCAGTACTTC,CSVEVAGPRTAQYF
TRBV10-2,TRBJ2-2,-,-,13,TGCGCCAGCAGTGCCTATGGCACCGGGGAGCTGTTTTTT,CASSAYGTGELFF
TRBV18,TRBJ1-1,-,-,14,TGTGCCAGCTCACCTACGATCGGGGGCACTGAAGCTTTCTTT,CASSPTIGGTEAFF
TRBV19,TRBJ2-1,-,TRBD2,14,TGTGCCAGTAGTGCTACTAGCGGGTGGAATGAGCAGTTCTTC,CASSATSGWNEQFF
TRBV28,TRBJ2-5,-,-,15,TGTGCCAGCAGTTTCAGCGGCGGGATAGAAGAGACCCAGTACTTC,CASSFSGGIEETQYF
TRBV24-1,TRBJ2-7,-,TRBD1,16,TGTGCCACCAGTGACCGACGGGACAGGGCATCTTACGAGCAGTACTTC,CATSDRRDRASYEQYF
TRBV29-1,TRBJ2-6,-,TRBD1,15,TGCAGCGTTCTCTGGACAGGGTCTGGGGCCAACGTCCTGACTTTC,CSVLWTGSGANVLTF
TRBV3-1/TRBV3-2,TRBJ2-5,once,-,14,TGTGCCAGCAGCCAAGGCCCTAGCGAGGAGACCCAGTACTTC,CASSQGPSEETQYF
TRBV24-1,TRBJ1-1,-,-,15,TGTGCCACCAGTGATTCTGGGGCGGGGGACACTGAAGCTTTCTTT,CATSDSGAGDTEAFF
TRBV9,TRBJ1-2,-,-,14,TGTGCCAGCAGCGTGGCGTGGACAGAGGGTGGCTACACCTTC,CASSVAWTEGGYTF
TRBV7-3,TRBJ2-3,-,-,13,TGTGCCAGCAGTTCCACAGGAACAGATACGCAGTATTTT,CASSSTGTDTQYF
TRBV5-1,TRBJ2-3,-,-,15,TGCGCCAGCAGACCCCAGGTAGCGGGCACAGATACGCAGTATTTT,CASRPQVAGTDTQYF
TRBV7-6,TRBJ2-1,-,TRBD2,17,TGTGCCAGCAGCTCCCGAGGTAGAGCGGGAGGTTACAATGAGCAGTTCTTC,CASSSRGRAGGYNEQFF
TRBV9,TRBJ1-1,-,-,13,TGTGCCAGCAGCCAGGGAATGAACACTGAAGCTTTCTTT,CASSQGMNTEAFF
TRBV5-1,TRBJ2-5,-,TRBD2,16,TGCGCCAGCAGCTTGGCCGGGGGGGAGTGGCAAGAGACCCAGTACTTC,CASSLAGGEWQETQYF
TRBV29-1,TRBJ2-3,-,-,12,TGCAGCGTTCTCCCAGGTCGAGATACGCAGTATTTT,CSVLPGRDTQYF
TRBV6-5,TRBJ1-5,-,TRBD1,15,TGTGCCAGCAGTTCCTCAGGGGGAAGCAATCAGCCCCAGCATTTT,CASSSSGGSNQPQHF
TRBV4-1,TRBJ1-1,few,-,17,TGCGCCAGCAGCCAAGTCGGGCAGGGGCGCCTGAACACTGAAGCTTTCTTT,CASSQVGQGRLNTEAFF
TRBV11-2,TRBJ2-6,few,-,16,TGTGCCACCCGGGATCGCAGCAACTCTGGGGCCAACGTCCTGACTTTC,CATRDRSNSGANVLTF
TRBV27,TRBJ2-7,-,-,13,TGTGCCAGCAGTTTCGGGATTTCCTACGAGCAGTACTTC,CASSFGISYEQYF
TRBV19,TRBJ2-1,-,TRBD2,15,TGTGCCAGTAGTTTTGAGGGAGGGCCCTTCAATGAGCAGTTCTTC,CASSFEGGPFNEQFF
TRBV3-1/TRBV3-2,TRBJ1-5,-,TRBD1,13,TGTGCCAGCAGCCGGGACAGGGACCAGCCCCAGCATTTT,CASSRDRDQPQHF
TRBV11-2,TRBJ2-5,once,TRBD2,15,TGTGCCAGCAGCTTAATGGCGGGGGAGACGGAGACCCAGTACTTC,CASSLMAGETETQYF
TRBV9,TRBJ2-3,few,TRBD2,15,TGTGCCAGCAGCGTATTGGGGACTAGTGCAGATACGCAGTATTTT,CASSVLGTSADTQYF
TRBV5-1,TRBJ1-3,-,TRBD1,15,TGCGCCAGCAGCCCCCAGGGGGGAACTGGAAACACCATATATTTT,CASSPQGGTGNTIYF
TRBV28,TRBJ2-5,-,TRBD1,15,TGTGCCAGCAGTCTCCCTAGGACAGGGCCAGAGACCCAGTACTTC,CASSLPRTGPETQYF
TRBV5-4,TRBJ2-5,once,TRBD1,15,TGTGCCAGCAGCTCCTCCGGGACAGGGGGCGAGACCCAGTACTTC,CASSSSGTGGETQYF
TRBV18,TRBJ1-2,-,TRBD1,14,TGTGCCAGCTCACCACAGGGGACAGGGGAAGGCTACACCTTC,CASSPQGTGEGYTF
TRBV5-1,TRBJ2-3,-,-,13,TGCGCCAGCAGCTTCGGGGGCACAGATACGCAGTATTTT,CASSFGGTDTQYF
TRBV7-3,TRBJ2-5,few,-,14,TGTGCCAGCAGCTTAGCTGGGCGTCAAGAGACCCAGTACTTC,CASSLAGRQETQYF
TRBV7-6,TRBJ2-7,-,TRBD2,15,TGTGCCAGCAGCTTAGTGTCTTGGGAGGGTTACGAGCAGTACTTC,CASSLVSWEGYEQYF